One sample yielded the 18 T cell receptor beta chains listed below, sequenced in a study of T cells in tuberculosis. The data were produced by immunoSEQ multiplex PCR, yet TCRdb's version contains in-frame clones alone and is incomplete. The sample has roughly 44,000 clones, nearly 95% seen once. Sequencing used PBMCs. The receptors derive from a donor aged 10 to 29 with latent tuberculosis or without tuberculosis infection.

The gene calls are TRBV21-1 and TRBJ1-3; the D call TRBD1 from the table was never checked on the DNA. TRBV21-1 is termed a pseudogene. CDR3 length: 14 amino acids. The CDR3 sequence is CASTRDSQRNTIYF. The DNA for the CDR3 is TGTGCCAGCACTAGGGACAGCCAAAGAAACACCATATATTTT.

The chain recombines TRBV19 with TRBJ1-2; 7 bases match TRBD1. The CDR3 length is 15 residues. Looked up from germline, CDR1 is LNHDA and CDR2 is SQIVND (reference sequence). With V trimmed by 5 bases and J by 1 base, 7 bases remained unmatched. The CDR3 nucleotides read TGTGCCAGTAGTGCTCGACAGGGAATTAACTATGGCTACACCTTC. Its protein is CASSARQGINYGYTF.

This clone occurred a few times. The rearrangement links TRBV19 to TRBJ2-2; unclear D gene. The CDR3 loop spans 13 amino acids. Trimming pared 10 bases from V and 2 bases from J, leaving 11 bases between. Germline values: CDR1 LNHDA, CDR2 SQIVND (reference sequence). Here the CDR3 reads CAMSATNTGELFF. The CDR3 region has the DNA TGTGCCATGAGCGCGACTAACACCGGGGAGCTGTTTTTT. The full variable domain, its missing parts supplied by reference TRBV19 and TRBJ2-2, is DGGITQSPKYLFRKEGQNVTLSCEQNLNHDAMYWYRQDPGQGLRLIYYSQIVNDFQKGDIAEGYSVSREKKESFPLTVTSAQKNPTAFYLCAMSATNTGELFFGEGSRLTVL.

The rearrangement uses TRBV25-1 and TRBJ1-2, with D perhaps matching TRBD1 (6 bases). The V gene lost 2 bases and the J gene lost 8 bases, with 12 bases spanning the gap. Germline CDR1 reads MGHDK; CDR2 reads SYGVNS. This CDR3 spans 13 amino acids. This CDR3 is CASSEAGASGYTF. CDR3 sequence (DNA): TGTGCCAGCAGTGAAGCGGGGGCGAGCGGCTACACCTTC.

This clone appeared a single time. The chain employs TRBV6-5 and TRBJ1-2; a possible D gene is TRBD1 (5 bases). CDR3 length: 15 amino acids. V lost 6 bases to trimming and J lost 0 bases, with 14 bases between them. Germline CDR1 MNHEY, CDR2 SVGAGI. Here the CDR3 DNA reads TGTGCCAGCAGCATTACAGGCAGTCCTAACTATGGCTACACCTTC. Protein sequence: CASSITGSPNYGYTF.

The rearrangement links TRBV5-4 to TRBJ1-1; 8 bases are a match to TRBD1. From germline, CDR1 is SGHNT and CDR2 YYREEE (reference sequence). The CDR3 is 15 amino acids. The ends lost 3 bases at V and 1 base at J; junction bases unmatched: 5. This chain's CDR3 is CASSSVTGANTEAFF. The CDR3 DNA is TGTGCCAGCAGCTCAGTGACAGGGGCGAACACTGAAGCTTTCTTT.

This clone has a single count. The chain carries TRBV11-3 and TRBJ2-1, with D possibly matching TRBD1 (6 bases). Trimming left V 5 bases short and J 2 bases short, with 19 bases between. The CDR3 contains 17 residues. The germline CDR1 and CDR2 sequences are SGHNT and YENEEA. This chain's CDR3 is CASSPGPGTSTYNEQFF. CDR3 in DNA: TGTGCCAGCAGCCCAGGACCAGGGACATCCACCTACAATGAGCAGTTCTTC.

This chain connects TRBV5-6 to TRBJ1-2, with D hard to call. Trimming took 2 bases from V and 6 from J, leaving 8 bases between them. The CDR3 sequence is 12 residues long. The V gene's germline CDR1 is SGHDT and CDR2 YYEEEE. The CDR3 nucleotides are TGTGCCAGCAGCTTAGGCGCGGATGGCTACACCTTC. It yields the protein CASSLGADGYTF.

This chain links TRBV12-5 with TRBJ1-2; possible D gene TRBD1, 6 bases. Trimming stripped 1 base from V and 4 bases from J, with 13 bases between. This CDR3 contains 15 residues. In germline, CDR1 is LGHNT, CDR2 FRNRAP. CDR3 coding DNA: TGTGCTAGTGGTTTGGGTGCAGGGGCGATCTATGGCTACACCTTC. This translates into CASGLGAGAIYGYTF.

The CDR3 is CASSIVSHRFSSYNSPLHF. The CDR3, as DNA: TGTGCCAGTAGTATAGTTTCCCACCGTTTTAGCTCCTATAATTCACCCCTCCACTTT. The rearrangement joins TRBV19 to TRBJ1-6; the D is unclear. Trimming cost V 1 base and J 0 bases, with 16 bases left between them. The CDR3 is made up of 19 amino acids. CDR1 LNHDA and CDR2 SQIVND come from the germline V gene (reference sequence).

The rearrangement uses TRBV10-3 and TRBJ1-3; possible D gene TRBD1, 5 bases. The germline V gene encodes CDR1 ENHRY and CDR2 SYGVKD. This CDR3 spans 17 amino acids. Trimming took 3 bases from V and 0 from J, leaving 15 bases between them. The CDR3 DNA follows: TGTGCCATCAGTGACCTGCAGGGCCCCACCTCTGGAAACACCATATATTTT. Translating it yields CAISDLQGPTSGNTIYF.

The CDR3: CASSVAGGGIYNEQFF. The CDR3 bases are TGTGCCAGCAGCGTAGCTGGGGGGGGCATATACAATGAGCAGTTCTTC. The chain has TRBV9 and TRBJ2-1, with D perhaps TRBD2 (7 bases). The germline gives CDR1 SGDLS, CDR2 YYNGEE. The ends were cut back, 0 bases at V and 4 bases at J, with 14 bases in the middle. This CDR3 has 16 residues.

The chain employs TRBV21-1 and TRBJ1-5; the table's D call, TRBD1, was not checked against the DNA. TRBV21-1 is listed as a pseudogene. The CDR3 loop spans 16 amino acids. This CDR3 reads CASTPRGIRSNQPQHF. The CDR3 nucleotides are TGTGCCAGCACCCCCAGGGGGATCCGGAGCAATCAGCCCCAGCATTTT.

The V and J genes are TRBV11-2 and TRBJ2-2; D uncertain. Germline CDR1 reads SGHAT; CDR2 reads FQNNGV. The CDR3 runs 15 residues. The ends were cut back, 7 bases at V and 0 bases at J, with 12 bases in the middle. CDR3 sequence: CASNGWKANTGELFF. The CDR3 DNA reads as TGTGCCAGCAACGGGTGGAAAGCGAACACCGGGGAGCTGTTTTTT.

As to this clone: Distinct nucleotide sequences in the sample also encode this CDR3. The chain uses TRBV5-1 and TRBJ2-1, with TRBD1 matching over 9 bases. V lost 4 bases to trimming and J lost 1 base; unmatched junction nucleotides: 3. This CDR3 has 15 amino acids. Germline CDR1 reads SGHRS; CDR2 reads YFSETQ. The DNA of the CDR3 is TGCGCCAGCAGCCCGGGACAGGGATCCTACAATGAGCAGTTCTTC. Its protein is CASSPGQGSYNEQFF. Using reference TRBV5-1 and TRBJ2-1 for the parts outside the CDR3, the full variable domain is KAGVTQTPRYLIKTRGQQVTLSCSPISGHRSVSWYQQTPGQGLQFLFEYFSETQRNKGNFPGRFSGRQFSNSRSEMNVSTLELGDSALYLCASSPGQGSYNEQFFGPGTRLTVL.

The chain combines TRBV6-1 with TRBJ1-5; 7 bases match TRBD1. With 2 bases clipped from V and 4 bases from J, the junction kept 8 bases outside the gene matches. CDR3 length equals 16 residues. Per germline, CDR1 MNHNS and CDR2 SASEGT. The CDR3 loop reads CASSEFIRQGNQPQHF. CDR3 DNA: TGTGCCAGCAGTGAATTTATCAGACAGGGAAATCAGCCCCAGCATTTT.

The chain employs TRBV5-4 and TRBJ2-1; 13 bases match TRBD2. V gave up 2 bases and J gave up 7 bases; unmatched junction bases: 3. The germline V gene encodes CDR1 SGHNT and CDR2 YYREEE (reference sequence). The CDR3 runs to 15 residues. The DNA of the CDR3 is TGTGCCAGCAGCTTTGGACTAGCGGGAGAGAATGAGCAGTTCTTC. It is translated as CASSFGLAGENEQFF.

The gene calls are TRBV19 and TRBJ2-1; TRBD1 matches at 8 bases. The junction had 8 bases not matched to a gene; V was cut back by 2 bases and J by 14 bases. Looked up from germline, CDR1 is LNHDA and CDR2 is SQIVND (reference sequence). This CDR3 contains 13 residues. In DNA form, the CDR3 reads TGTGCCAGTAGTATAACCGCGGACAGGGTAAAGTTCTTC. Translation gives CASSITADRVKFF.